Below, one TCR beta chain is given with its context. The specificity of this receptor is unknown. A junction end diverges from the germline sequence, so it may reflect a read error. The record originates from a study of tumor and adjacent non-tumor tissue in lung cancer listed by TCRdb under 2018. With regard to the full study: The cohort included under 15 adenocarcinoma, 2 squamous cell carcinoma and 1 small cell lung cancer patients. TCRbeta CDR3 sequencing was performed on a few dozen paired specimens, with one tumor sample and one normal lung sample collected per patient. In total, sequencing yielded under 150 million productive TCRbeta reads, which works out to an average of about 4.2 million reads per sample. The 15 or so patients were aged roughly 30 to 76 years, included around ten men and 5 women, and had TNM stage I to III disease. Using bulk TCRbeta repertoires from some 15 lung cancer patients, the study set lung tumor tissue side by side with matched distant non-tumor lung tissue.

The library was made by multiplex PCR. Instrument used: Illumina HiSeq 2500. Following protocols modified from ARM-PCR, the researchers constructed TCRbeta libraries through three rounds of nested PCR with primers (Table S4). PCR products of 200-500 bp were gel-excised and purified with the QIAquick gel extraction kit before sequencing. In the paper's pipeline: Reads were cleaned with Trimmomatic, merged with FLASH into complete CDR3 sequences, and assigned to V(D)J germline segments with MiTCR. Clonal diversity was calculated as the inverse Simpson's index using VDJtools. Productive reads were defined as in-frame sequences without a premature stop codon. TCRdb redid the processing of the public reads, applying fastp at Q25 and MiXCR, and retained in-frame beta chains. Identical CDR3 proteins give one entry, which carries the most common genes and DNA. TCRdb's processing, not the authors' own work, is the source of the V and J calls. This sample gives more than 75,000 distinct CDR3 sequences in total; approximately 79% of them show up just once. The top ten clonotypes cover roughly 15% of the sample.

What the research found in general, with its limitations: In normal lung, the top 100 clones accounted for a significantly larger cumulative share of the repertoire than in tumor tissue. The sequencing platform is not named in the methods, and unique molecular identifiers are not mentioned. TCR diversity (inverse Simpson) was significantly higher in tumor than in normal lung tissue (around 450 vs 150, P = 0.0075, Mann-Whitney U test). TCR diversity was significantly higher in younger patients, and higher tumor TCR diversity was associated with shorter overall and disease-free survival. Peripheral blood was not sequenced, so blood TCRbeta repertoires were not examined in the lung cancer patients of the study. With only around 15 patients in the cohort, the authors noted that larger samples and more detailed clinical data are needed.

There are 13 amino acids in the CDR3, from cysteine to phenylalanine inclusive. Only CDR3 DNA remains: 39 bases, in frame from the first base. The CDR1 and CDR2 encoded by the germline V gene are SQVTM and ANQGSEA. RNA was isolated from bulk unsorted tissue, and RNA quality was assessed with a NanoDrop ND-1000 and an Agilent 2100. All donors had newly diagnosed lung cancer, had not received prior chemotherapy, and were admitted for thoracic surgery in China between August and November 2014. Patients who had received previous radiotherapy or chemotherapy, or who had another concurrent cancer, were excluded from the study. Pieces of surgical tissue measuring about 1-2 cm3 were kept in RNAlater solution and held at -80 degrees C until needed.

This receptor was taken from a woman between 45 and 60 years old with non-small cell lung cancer. Sequences were obtained from lung tumor tissue. In this chain, TRBV29-1 is recombined with TRBJ2-7; the central 8 bases match TRBD1. In nucleotides, the sequence is TGCAGCATTGAAAACACAGGGGGAGGTGAGCAGTACTTC. It translates to CSIENTGGGEQYF.